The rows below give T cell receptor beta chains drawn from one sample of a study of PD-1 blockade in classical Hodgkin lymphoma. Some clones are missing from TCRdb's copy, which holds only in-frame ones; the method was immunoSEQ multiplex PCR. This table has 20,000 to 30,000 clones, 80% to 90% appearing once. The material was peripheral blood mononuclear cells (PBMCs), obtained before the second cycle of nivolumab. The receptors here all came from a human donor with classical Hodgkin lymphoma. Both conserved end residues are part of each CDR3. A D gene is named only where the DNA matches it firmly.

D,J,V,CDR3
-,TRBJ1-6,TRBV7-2,CASSLNSPYNSPLHF
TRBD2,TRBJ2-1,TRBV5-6,CASSSEGLAGGLEDEQFF
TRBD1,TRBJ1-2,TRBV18,CASSPTGQGGNGYTF
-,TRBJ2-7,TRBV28,CASSPLGYEQYF
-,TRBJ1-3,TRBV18,CASSPRGAGNTIYF
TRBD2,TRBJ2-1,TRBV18,CASSQPGTSGGIAYNEQFF
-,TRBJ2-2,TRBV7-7,CASSLVGGPNTGELFF
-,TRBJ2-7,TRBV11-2,CASSLDGAAGNYEQYF
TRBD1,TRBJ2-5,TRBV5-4,CASSLEGQGVETQYF
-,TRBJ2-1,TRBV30,CAWKRLIDGEQFF
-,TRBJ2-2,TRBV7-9,CASSLGELFF
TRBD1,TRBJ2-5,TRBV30,CAWRRQGSRETQYF
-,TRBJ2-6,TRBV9,CASSVRPEGSGANVLTF
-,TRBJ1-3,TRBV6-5,CASSRWGLLNTIYF
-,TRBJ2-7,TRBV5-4,CASSSTADREEQYF
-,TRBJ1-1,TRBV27,CASSVGLLRTEAFF
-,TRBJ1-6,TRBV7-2,CASSLSVAFHNSPLHF
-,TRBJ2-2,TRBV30,CAWSALSGELFF
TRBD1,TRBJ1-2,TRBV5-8,CASSLSGDRVGYTF
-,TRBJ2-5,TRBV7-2,CASSLARTGARETQYF
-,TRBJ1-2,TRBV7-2,CASSSGRGANYGYTF
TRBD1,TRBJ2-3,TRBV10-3,CAIRPGTGGNTDTQYF
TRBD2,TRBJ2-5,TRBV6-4,CASRVSSPGLSGKGTQYF
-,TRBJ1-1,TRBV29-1,CSVEVVGGTEAFF
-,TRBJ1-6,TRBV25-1,CASSEAEGISPLHF
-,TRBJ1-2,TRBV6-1,CASSEEYYGYGYTF
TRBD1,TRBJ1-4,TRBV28,CATWTGGGQNEKLFF
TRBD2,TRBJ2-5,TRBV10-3,CASSGGTKETQYF
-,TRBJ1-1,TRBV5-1,CASSLGGVGNTEAFF
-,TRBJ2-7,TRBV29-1,CSLFQGLDDEQYF
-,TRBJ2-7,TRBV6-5,CASSYFSAYEQYF
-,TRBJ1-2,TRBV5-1,CASRLGMAMNYGYTF
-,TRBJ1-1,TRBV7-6,CASSLGVGFTEAFF
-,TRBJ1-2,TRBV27,CASSRSFQEYTF
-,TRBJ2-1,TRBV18,CASSPAGHRNNEQFF
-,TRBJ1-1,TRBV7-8,CASSFVNTEAFF